This T cell receptor (beta chain) was sequenced in a study of CD8 T cells in Susac syndrome (dated by TCRdb to about 2019). Describing the broader study: The study used repertoire sequencing to test whether antigen drove CD8+ T cell activation and differentiation in Susac syndrome. Findings and caveats that apply to the study as a whole: The TCR sequencing and HLA analysis was acknowledged to have included a relatively small number of individuals.

V is trimmed back by 2 bases and J by 7 bases, and the junction contains 6 bases that no gene match accounts for. The CDR3 covers 16 residues, taking in both the cysteine and the phenylalanine. The read is trimmed to its CDR3 DNA, 48 bases read in frame from base 1. CDR1 and CDR2, looked up from the germline V gene, are MNHEY and SVGAGI. RNA was extracted using the RNeasy kit, and 0.5 to 1 microgram was reverse transcribed with random hexamers. The immunoSEQ multiplex PCR assay, which covers 54 Vbeta and 13 Jbeta segments, was used to amplify TCR beta CDR3 regions. PCR amplification bias was corrected using a synthetic template baseline for primer optimization and computational correction. The source study handled its data this way. Only productive sequences were kept, with reads annotated to V, D and J genes according to IMGT and analyzed in immunoSEQ Analyzer. Clonality was calculated as one minus the Shannon entropy normalized by log2 of the number of productive unique sequences. For each patient and control, public and private clones were evaluated among the 100 most prevalent clones. A clone was defined as Susac-specific if it was absent from the healthy and MS cohorts, from some 980 published viral clones and from other ImmuneACCESS disease sequences. The public reads were reprocessed in TCRdb via fastp at Q25 and MiXCR, keeping in-frame beta chains. Here each entry gathers all rows of one CDR3 protein and keeps the most common genes and DNA. The authors' filters were not applied to this entry. The sample profile shows 150,000 to 200,000 distinct CDR3 sequences; around 95% of them were found once. The ten largest clones represent approximately 0.1% of the sample.

Peripheral blood CD8+ and CD4+ T cells from healthy donors, Susac syndrome patients and multiple sclerosis patients were profiled using high-throughput TCR beta sequencing. Treatment-naive patients with stable or active relapsing-remitting disease fulfilling revised McDonald criteria were used as multiple sclerosis controls. Bulk CD8+ and CD4+ T cells were purified by magnetic negative isolation, whereas CD8+ TEMRA cells were enriched by FACS. Blood was drawn into EDTA tubes, processed within 24 hours, and PBMCs were isolated by density gradient centrifugation. PBMCs intended for TCR sequencing were cryopreserved in liquid nitrogen and thawed later in a water bath at 37 degrees C. The sorted or isolated CD4+, CD8+ and CD8+ TEMRA cells reached a purity of at least 90%. As for this clonotype: Its antigen remains unidentified. Per-nucleotide qualities are absent, and no much larger clonotype sits a single base away.

This receptor was identified in a human donor with multiple sclerosis. Sequenced sample: CD4+ T cells from PBMCs. This sequence uses TRBV6-5 and TRBJ2-1; TRBD2 agrees with 12 junctional bases. The DNA sequence is TGTGCCAGCAGTTACCTCCTAGCGGGGGGGATGAATGAGCAGTTCTTC. It translates as CASSYLLAGGMNEQFF.